This T cell receptor beta chain was identified during a study of shared clonotypes between healthy human individuals. The wider study: Donors, aged 18 to 49, were a couple of women and three men. Three plates each covered CD4 naive and memory; CD8 naive two, CD8 memory one. Overall study findings and caveats: A few donors had about 5% of their naive CD4 clonotypes in common.

This CDR3 has 17 residues. V was pared by 2 bases and J by 5 bases, with 15 bases of the junction left unmatched. Germline CDR1 MRHNA, CDR2 SNTAGT. About this clone: Its antigen is unknown.

It was around 190 ng DNA, tens of thousands of T cell genomes, that sorted-subset replicate PCRs used. The repertoire was sequenced with immunoSEQ multiplex PCR; TCRdb's copy has only in-frame clones and lacks some. The data hold over a million clones, with around 74% observed a single time. The sample comprised memory CD4+ T cells sorted from blood. This sample's subset: CD45RA-negative fraction. This receptor was identified in a man aged 18 to 30 in good health. The chain carries TRBV6-4 and TRBJ2-7; 7 positions agree with TRBD1. CDR3 in amino acids: CASSDPTRVWTGHEQYF. CDR3 DNA sequence: TGTGCCAGCAGTGACCCGACCCGCGTTTGGACAGGCCACGAGCAGTACTTC.